This TCR beta chain was captured in a study of cytomegalovirus exposure and HLA in healthy donors (dated 2017 in TCRdb). About the full investigation: In an earlier analysis of 587 of the donors, around 300 Gb of sequence data and about 110 million unique TCR beta sequences from roughly 180 million T cells were reported. All discovery cohort repertoires had been generated on a single sequencing platform. The later analysis used no new phenotypic data to find candidate immune exposures, relying instead on TCR beta sequences and their occurrence across donors. Because of strong linkage in the cohort, roughly five DR-DQ haplotypes were treated as single units for association and clustering. Among roughly 400 genotyped donors of the cohort, an average of approximately 230,000 unique TCR beta nucleotide sequences were sequenced per donor, roughly 18% of them non-productive. Using immunosequencing, the study profiled T cell repertoires from 666 subjects and related those repertoires to cytomegalovirus serostatus. A later genetic analysis took genome-wide SNP genotypes for about 55% of the 666 donors and used that subset as a discovery cohort. Typing coverage varied by locus: about 620-630 donors for A, B, C, DRB1 and DQB1; roughly 510 for DQA1; over 600 for DPA1; 400 to 480 for DPB1. The study aimed to test whether signatures of past pathogen exposure could be identified by cataloging public T cell receptors. A separate validation cohort of about 110 different subjects was used in addition to the approximately 610-subject first cohort. An early release covering roughly 640 HLA-typed donors comprised about 300 gigabases of sequencing data and roughly 86 million unique TCR sequences. Donor age, sex, ethnicity and CMV serostatus were collected together with the repertoire data. To predict cytomegalovirus infection status, the study combined high-throughput TCR immunosequencing, statistical association of individual TCRs with disease status, and machine learning. Among the roughly 400 genotyped donors, approximately 76% belonged to the genetic ancestry cluster associated with self-reported Caucasian donors. In a later analysis, previously published TCR beta repertoires from about 670 donors were re-analyzed and high-resolution HLA genotyping was added so that TCR occurrence patterns could be studied. An earlier analysis of approximately 640 of the donors applied high-throughput TCR beta sequencing to assess whether each TCR beta V gene segment acted as functional or pseudogenic. HLA typing covered class I and class II loci at four-digit resolution.

CDR1 and CDR2 are drawn from the germline V gene: SNHLY, FYNNEI. Trimming at the junction amounts to 5 bases on V and 3 bases on J, and the germline ends lie 4 bases apart. From cysteine to phenylalanine, the CDR3 is 11 amino acids long. Only the CDR3 region is kept as DNA, spanning 33 bases read in frame from base 1. This clone was seen more than once but under ten times. Its antigen remains unidentified. No clone much larger than this one lies a single base away; base qualities are absent. In total, approximately 610 healthy bone marrow donors made up the cohort. Cohort members were all nominally healthy when sampled, although unrecorded immune exposures were likely present. The donor was CMV seronegative and was included in the group of several hundred seronegative cohort members. A peripheral blood sample was provided by each donor, and peripheral blood mononuclear cells were used for TCR beta sequencing. Genomic DNA was extracted from the blood cell samples with the Qiagen DNeasy Blood Extraction Kit.

Study-wide findings and limitations: Because some donors lacked HLA typing at each locus, the association tests relied only on the typed subset. In vitro tests confirmed that three of the cytomegalovirus-associated TCR beta chains recognize cytomegalovirus antigens. Across donors, most TCR sequences were observed very rarely, whereas some public TCRs were present in many individuals. In a later analysis, about 16,000 TCR beta sequences were associated with specific HLA alleles at a false discovery rate of 0.05. A further reported finding was that TCR beta sequences accurately predicted the HLA-A and HLA-B alleles for most subjects in the first cohort. Immune exposure information for the cohort was limited to CMV serostatus. Presence/absence analyses assumed roughly uniform sequencing depth across donors, an assumption that may not hold. The 87-base-pair reads could not distinguish some IMGT-functional V segments, including TRBV6-2 and TRBV6-3, so those segments were excluded. This cohort had only TCR beta chains sequenced, and the lack of alpha or paired-chain data limited which features could be detected. In a later analysis, most CMV-associated TCR beta chains were found to appear HLA-restricted, with HLA associations seemingly driven largely by CMV exposure. Compared with equally common non-associated chains, HLA-associated TCR beta chains in a later analysis were more clonally expanded and had lower generation probabilities. The study gave a list of under 200 TCR beta chains associated with cytomegalovirus. A cluster of highly shared sequence variants was judged likely to represent a technical artifact of the sequencing pipeline. Because counts were too low, roughly 18 rarely observed V segments, including chromosome 9 orphons, were left out of the earlier analysis of several hundred of the donors. Cytomegalovirus status was reported to be diagnosed by the classifier with high specificity and sensitivity in both the original and validation cohorts. Broadly in line with IMGT annotations, most TCR beta V segments showed up in productive rearrangements about 87% or about 30% of the time in an earlier analysis of 587 of the donors. In a later analysis, several top co-occurrence clusters were reported to appear linked to parvovirus B19, influenza, CMV and Epstein-Barr virus. Strong co-occurrence of HLA alleles, especially DR and DQ, made assigning TCR associations to individual alleles difficult. V-gene and J-gene trimming of TCR beta chains was associated with a missense DCLRE1C variant in a later genetic analysis, and the association was replicated in an independent cohort. A later genetic analysis reported fewer N-insertions in productive TCRs among donors in an Asian-associated ancestry cluster than the roughly 650-donor mean. Correlated functional status among segregating V segments might reflect linkage disequilibrium, but an unknown experimental factor could not be ruled out. It was suggested by the authors that the approach could potentially be generalized to other disease states and immunological phenotypes. In a later analysis, TCR association rates were found to vary across HLA loci, with the most associated TCRs seen for DRB1 alleles and the fewest for HLA-C alleles.

The library was produced with the immunoSEQ multiplex PCR assay. For the multiplex PCR, a mixture combining 60 forward primers for TCR Vbeta segments and 13 reverse primers for TCR Jbeta segments was used. The CDR3 region of rearranged TCR beta genes was amplified from genomic DNA by a multiplex PCR assay. Amplified TCR beta libraries were sequenced as 87-base-pair reads on the Illumina HiSeq System. In the paper's pipeline: A later analysis tallied around 80 million unique TCR beta chains across the 666 repertoires, and some 12 million of those chains were shared by two or more donors. Raw reads were error-corrected and collapsed into unique sequences with a nearest-neighbor algorithm that merged closely related sequences to remove PCR and sequencing errors. CDR3 sequences were aligned to IMGT reference sequences to assign V, D and J gene segments. For a sequence to be retained, at least a six-nucleotide match to both a V gene segment and a J gene segment was required. A rearrangement was called productive if the CDR3 had no stop codons and remained in frame with V and J, and every other rearrangement was called non-productive. CDR3 was defined by IMGT convention, running from the second conserved V-encoded cysteine to the conserved J-encoded phenylalanine. The earlier analysis of about 500 of the donors excluded sequences that lacked an unambiguous match to a single V gene segment. An earlier analysis of 587 of the donors classified V segments as functional when productive rearrangements were above 56.7% and as segregating when the standard deviation between donors was above 5%. A statistical classification framework was built for diagnosing cytomegalovirus status from the catalog of TCR beta chain sequences. V and J gene assignment, in a later analysis, came from comparing TCR nucleotide sequences with IMGT/GENE-DB human TR gene sequences. In a later analysis, CDR3 sequences and most-parsimonious VDJ recombination scenarios were assigned using the TCRdist pipeline. In a later analysis, each TCR beta chain was defined by its CDR3 amino acid sequence together with its V-gene family, and reads lacking a unique V-gene family were excluded. A later analysis removed roughly 590 highly shared, low-generation-probability nucleotide sequences to deal with suspected cross-contamination and a sequencing artifact. In a later analysis, a clonal expansion index was calculated for each public chain from normalized within-repertoire ranks of inferred template counts. A later analysis computed generation probabilities with a VDJ recombination model fitted to out-of-frame rearrangements, and checked the results against IGoR. A later analysis scored TCR-TCR, TCR-HLA and TCR-CMV co-occurrence with hypergeometric tests, applying a repertoire-size bias correction to TCR pairs. A later analysis estimated false discovery rates by permuting HLA or CMV assignments 20 times. In a later analysis, co-occurring TCRs were grouped using DBSCAN, and TCRdist sequence similarity was added for clustering within HLA-allele-positive subsets. Co-occurrence clustering excluded repertoires with fewer than 30,000 or more than 120,000 public chains, plus five with anomalous nucleotide sharing. This is the immuneACCESS table as TCRdb keeps it, with only in-frame sequences that have V and J called. A part of the clones is gone; compared with another copy, unresolved V genes explain less than half, and the rest is unexplained. V and J calls and clone size are given by that table; D and trimming were obtained from the DNA. In this sample the table shows under 200,000 clones, 71% of which occur a single time. Over 2.5% of the sample comes from the top ten.

The source is a woman in her twenties or thirties in good health and CMV-seronegative. The sequencing input was PBMCs. This receptor chain uses TRBV2 and TRBJ2-5, with the identity of the D gene unclear. The CDR3 reads as follows: CASSSEETQYF. In nucleotides, the sequence is TGTGCCAGCAGTTCCGAAGAGACCCAGTACTTC.